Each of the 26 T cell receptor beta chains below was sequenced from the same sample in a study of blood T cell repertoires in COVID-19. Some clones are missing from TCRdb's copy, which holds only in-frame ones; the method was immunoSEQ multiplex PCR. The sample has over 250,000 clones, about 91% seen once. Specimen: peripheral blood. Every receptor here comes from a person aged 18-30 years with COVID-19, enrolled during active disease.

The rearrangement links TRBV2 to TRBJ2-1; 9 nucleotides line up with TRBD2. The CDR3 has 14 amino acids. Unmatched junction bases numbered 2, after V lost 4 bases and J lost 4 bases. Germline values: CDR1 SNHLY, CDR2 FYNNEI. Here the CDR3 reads CASSALAGYNEQFF. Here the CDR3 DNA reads TGTGCCAGCAGTGCGCTAGCGGGATACAATGAGCAGTTCTTC.

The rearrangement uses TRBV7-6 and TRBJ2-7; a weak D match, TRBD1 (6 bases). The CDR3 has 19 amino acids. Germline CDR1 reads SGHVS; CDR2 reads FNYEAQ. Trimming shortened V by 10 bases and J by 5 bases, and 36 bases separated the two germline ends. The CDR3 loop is CATFIPGHSGLPSRDEQYF. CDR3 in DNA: TGTGCCACCTTTATACCGGGACACTCAGGATTGCCGAGCAGGGACGAGCAGTACTTC.

The CDR3 nucleotides read TGCGCCAGCAGCTTGACTAGCGGGACTTACAATGAGCAGTTCTTC. Translating it yields CASSLTSGTYNEQFF. V and J are TRBV5-1 and TRBJ2-1; 10 bases are shared with TRBD2. The V gene's germline CDR1 is SGHRS and CDR2 YFSETQ. The CDR3 has 15 amino acids. Losses at the gene ends were 1 base for V and 4 bases for J; bases not matched to a gene: 2. The full variable domain, completed using reference TRBV5-1 and TRBJ2-1, is KAGVTQTPRYLIKTRGQQVTLSCSPISGHRSVSWYQQTPGQGLQFLFEYFSETQRNKGNFPGRFSGRQFSNSRSEMNVSTLELGDSALYLCASSLTSGTYNEQFFGPGTRLTVL.

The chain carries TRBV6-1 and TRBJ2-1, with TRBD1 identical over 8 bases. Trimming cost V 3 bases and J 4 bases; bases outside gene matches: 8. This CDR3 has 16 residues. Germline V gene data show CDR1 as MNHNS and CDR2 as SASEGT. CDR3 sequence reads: CASSEGLQGAYNEQFF. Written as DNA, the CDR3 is TGTGCCAGCAGTGAGGGTCTCCAGGGGGCGTACAATGAGCAGTTCTTC.

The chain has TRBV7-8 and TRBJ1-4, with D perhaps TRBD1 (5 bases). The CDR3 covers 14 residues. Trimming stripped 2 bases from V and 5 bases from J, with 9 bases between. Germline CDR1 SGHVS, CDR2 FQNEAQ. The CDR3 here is CASSLRGPNEKLFF. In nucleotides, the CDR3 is TGTGCCAGCAGCTTAAGGGGCCCCAATGAAAAACTGTTTTTT. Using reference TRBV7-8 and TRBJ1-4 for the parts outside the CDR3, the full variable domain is GAGVSQSPRYKVAKRGQDVALRCDPISGHVSLFWYQQALGQGPEFLTYFQNEAQLDKSGLPSDRFFAERPEGSVSTLKIQRTQQEDSAVYLCASSLRGPNEKLFFGSGTQLSVL.

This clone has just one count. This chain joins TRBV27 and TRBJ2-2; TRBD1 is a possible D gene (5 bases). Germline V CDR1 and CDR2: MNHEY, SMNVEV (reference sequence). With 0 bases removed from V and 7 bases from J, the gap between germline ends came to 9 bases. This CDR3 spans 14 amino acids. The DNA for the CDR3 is TGTGCCAGCAGTTTATCGGGGCTAGTCGGGGAGCTGTTTTTT. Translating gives CASSLSGLVGELFF.

The CDR3, as DNA: TGCAGCGTTGAAGATCCGGGGAGTAGGACCCAGTACTTC. Residues: CSVEDPGSRTQYF. This chain connects TRBV29-1 to TRBJ2-5; a weak D match, TRBD2 (5 bases). Germline V gene sequence: CDR1 SQVTM, CDR2 ANQGSEA. Trimming stripped 0 bases from V and 7 bases from J, with 12 bases between. There are 13 residues in the CDR3.

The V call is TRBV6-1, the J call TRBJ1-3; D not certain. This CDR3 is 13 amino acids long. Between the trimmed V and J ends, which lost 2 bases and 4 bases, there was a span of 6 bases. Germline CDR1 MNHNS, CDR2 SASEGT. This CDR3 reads CASSELVGNTIYF. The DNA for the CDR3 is TGTGCCAGCAGTGAACTTGTCGGAAACACCATATATTTT.

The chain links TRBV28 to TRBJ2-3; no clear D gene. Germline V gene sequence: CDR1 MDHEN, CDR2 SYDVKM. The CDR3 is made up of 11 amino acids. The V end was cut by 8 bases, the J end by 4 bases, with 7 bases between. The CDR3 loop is CASWQSDTQYF. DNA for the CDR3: TGTGCCAGCTGGCAGTCAGATACGCAGTATTTT.

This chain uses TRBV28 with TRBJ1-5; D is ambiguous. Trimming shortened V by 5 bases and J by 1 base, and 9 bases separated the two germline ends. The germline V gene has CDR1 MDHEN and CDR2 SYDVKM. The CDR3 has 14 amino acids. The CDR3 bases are TGTGCCAGCAGTCTGAGAGGGAGCAATCAGCCCCAGCATTTT. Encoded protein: CASSLRGSNQPQHF.

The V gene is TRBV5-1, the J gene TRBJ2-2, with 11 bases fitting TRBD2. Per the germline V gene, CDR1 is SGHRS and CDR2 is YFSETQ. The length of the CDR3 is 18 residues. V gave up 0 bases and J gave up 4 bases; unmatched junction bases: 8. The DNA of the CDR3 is TGCGCCAGCAGCTTGGGCGGCCTAGCGGGAGGAAGCACCGGGGAGCTGTTTTTT. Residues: CASSLGGLAGGSTGELFF.

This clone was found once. The CDR3 DNA sequence: TGTGCCACCAGCAGGACCACAGGAGCAGGGAACACTGAAGCTTTCTTT. Protein: CATSRTTGAGNTEAFF. The chain joins TRBV15 to TRBJ1-1; maybe TRBD1 (5 bases). The CDR3 is 16 residues long. V lost 3 bases, J lost 1 base, and 15 bases lay in between. Germline CDR1 reads LNHNV; CDR2 reads YYDKDF (reference sequence).

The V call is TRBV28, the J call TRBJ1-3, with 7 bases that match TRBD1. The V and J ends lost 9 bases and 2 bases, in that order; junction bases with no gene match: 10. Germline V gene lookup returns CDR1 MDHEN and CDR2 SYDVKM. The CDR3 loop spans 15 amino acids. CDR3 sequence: CARYLQGYTGNTIYF. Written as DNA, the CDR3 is TGTGCCAGGTATTTACAGGGGTATACTGGAAACACCATATATTTT.

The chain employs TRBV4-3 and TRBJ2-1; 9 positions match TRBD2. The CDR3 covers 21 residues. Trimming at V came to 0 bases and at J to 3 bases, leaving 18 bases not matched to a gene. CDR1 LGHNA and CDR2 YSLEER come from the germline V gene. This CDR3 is CASSQDPAAGGPERFYNEQFF. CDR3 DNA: TGCGCCAGCAGCCAAGATCCGGCAGCGGGGGGCCCCGAACGATTCTACAATGAGCAGTTCTTC.

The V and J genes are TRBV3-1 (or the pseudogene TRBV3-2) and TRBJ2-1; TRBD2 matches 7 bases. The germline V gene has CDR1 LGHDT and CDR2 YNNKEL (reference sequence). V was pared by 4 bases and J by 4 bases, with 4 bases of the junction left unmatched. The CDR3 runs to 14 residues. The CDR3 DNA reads TGTGCCAGCAGCCCGGGGGGAATATACAATGAGCAGTTCTTC. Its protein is CASSPGGIYNEQFF.

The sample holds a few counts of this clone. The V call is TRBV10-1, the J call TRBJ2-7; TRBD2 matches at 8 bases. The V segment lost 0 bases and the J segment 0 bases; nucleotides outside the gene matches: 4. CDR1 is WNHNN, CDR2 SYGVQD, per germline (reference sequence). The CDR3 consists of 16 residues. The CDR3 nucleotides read TGCGCCAGCAGTGAGTCGGGCGGGAGGACCTCCTACGAGCAGTACTTC. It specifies CASSESGGRTSYEQYF.

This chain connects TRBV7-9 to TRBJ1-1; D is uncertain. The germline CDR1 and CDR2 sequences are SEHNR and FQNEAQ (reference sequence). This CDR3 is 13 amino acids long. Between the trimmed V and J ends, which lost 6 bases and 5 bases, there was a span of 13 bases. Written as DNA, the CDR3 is TGTGCCAGCAGTCCCAGGCTGGGTACTGAAGCTTTCTTT. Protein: CASSPRLGTEAFF.

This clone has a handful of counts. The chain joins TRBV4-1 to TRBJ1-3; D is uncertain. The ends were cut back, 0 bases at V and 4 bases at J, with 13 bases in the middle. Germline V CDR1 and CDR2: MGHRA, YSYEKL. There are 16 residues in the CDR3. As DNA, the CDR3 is TGCGCCAGCAGCCAAGATCGAGGTAATCCCGGAAACACCATATATTTT. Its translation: CASSQDRGNPGNTIYF.

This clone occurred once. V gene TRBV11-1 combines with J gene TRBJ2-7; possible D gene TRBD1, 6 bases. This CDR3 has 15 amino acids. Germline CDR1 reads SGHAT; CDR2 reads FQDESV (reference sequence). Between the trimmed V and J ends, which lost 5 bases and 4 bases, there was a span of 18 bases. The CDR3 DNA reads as TGTGCCAGCAGCACGTACCGGGACAATTTTTACGAGCAGTACTTC. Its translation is CASSTYRDNFYEQYF.

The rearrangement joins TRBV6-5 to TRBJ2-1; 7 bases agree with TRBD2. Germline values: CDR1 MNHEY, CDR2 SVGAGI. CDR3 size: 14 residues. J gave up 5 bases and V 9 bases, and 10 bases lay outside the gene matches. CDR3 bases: TGTGCCAGTCACCGGGCGGGAGCACACAATGAGCAGTTCTTC. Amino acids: CASHRAGAHNEQFF.

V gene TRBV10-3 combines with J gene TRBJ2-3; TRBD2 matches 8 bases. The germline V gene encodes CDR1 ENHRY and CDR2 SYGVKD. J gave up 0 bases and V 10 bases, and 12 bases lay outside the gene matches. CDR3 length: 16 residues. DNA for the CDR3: TGTGCCACTTCGGGGGTGGCTAGCGGGAGCACAGATACGCAGTATTTT. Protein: CATSGVASGSTDTQYF.

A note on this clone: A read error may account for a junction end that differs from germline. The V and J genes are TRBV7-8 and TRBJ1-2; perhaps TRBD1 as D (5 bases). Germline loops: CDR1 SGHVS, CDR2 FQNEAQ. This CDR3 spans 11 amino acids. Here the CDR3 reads CASSLNRMVAF. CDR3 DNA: TGTGCCAGCAGCTTAAACAGGATGGTCGCCTTC.

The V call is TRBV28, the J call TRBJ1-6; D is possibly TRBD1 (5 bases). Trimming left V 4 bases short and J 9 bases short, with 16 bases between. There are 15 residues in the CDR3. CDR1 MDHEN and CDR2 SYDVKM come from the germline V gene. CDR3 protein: CASSSLGRGGSPLHF. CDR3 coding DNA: TGTGCCAGCAGTTCCCTCGGTAGGGGCGGTTCACCCCTCCACTTT.

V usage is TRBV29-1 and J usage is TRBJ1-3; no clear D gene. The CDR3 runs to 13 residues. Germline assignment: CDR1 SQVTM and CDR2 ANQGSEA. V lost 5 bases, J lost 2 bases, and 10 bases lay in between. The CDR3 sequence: CSVTGNPGNTIYF. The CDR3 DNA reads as TGCAGCGTTACCGGGAATCCTGGAAACACCATATATTTT. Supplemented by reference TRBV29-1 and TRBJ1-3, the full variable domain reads SAVISQKPSRDICQRGTSLTIQCQVDSQVTMMFWYRQQPGQSLTLIATANQGSEATYESGFVIDKFPISRPNLTFSTLTVSNMSPEDSSIYLCSVTGNPGNTIYFGEGSWLTVV.

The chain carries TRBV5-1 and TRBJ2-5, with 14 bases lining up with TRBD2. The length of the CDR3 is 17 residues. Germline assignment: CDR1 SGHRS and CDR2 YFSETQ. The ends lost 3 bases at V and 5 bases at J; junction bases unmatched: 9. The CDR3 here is CASSSGTSGRVWETQYF. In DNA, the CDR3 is TGCGCCAGCAGCTCCGGGACTAGCGGGAGAGTGTGGGAGACCCAGTACTTC. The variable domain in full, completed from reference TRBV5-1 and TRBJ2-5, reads KAGVTQTPRYLIKTRGQQVTLSCSPISGHRSVSWYQQTPGQGLQFLFEYFSETQRNKGNFPGRFSGRQFSNSRSEMNVSTLELGDSALYLCASSSGTSGRVWETQYFGPGTRLLVL.

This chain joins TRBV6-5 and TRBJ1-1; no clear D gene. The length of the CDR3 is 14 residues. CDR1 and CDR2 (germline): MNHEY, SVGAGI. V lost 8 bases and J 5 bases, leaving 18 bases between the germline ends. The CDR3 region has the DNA TGTGCCAGCCTAAGTGCGGGCGCTTGGACTGAAGCTTTCTTT. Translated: CASLSAGAWTEAFF.